The 30 T cell receptor beta chains below come from one sample, sequenced in a study of blood T cell repertoires in COVID-19. Profiled with immunoSEQ multiplex PCR; TCRdb holds only in-frame clones, not every one. The table includes tens of thousands of clones, about nine tenths detected once. Material: peripheral blood. These receptors were obtained from a man in his fifties or sixties with active or convalescent COVID-19.

The CDR3 sequence is CASSQGSGLYNEQFF. The CDR3 DNA reads as TGTGCCAGCAGCCAAGGATCCGGGTTATACAATGAGCAGTTCTTC. J is TRBJ2-1 and V is TRBV3-1 (or the pseudogene TRBV3-2); no definite D call. The V end was cut by 1 base, the J end by 4 bases, with 11 bases between. The CDR3 is made up of 15 amino acids. Germline values: CDR1 LGHDT, CDR2 YNNKEL (reference sequence).

The V call is TRBV29-1, the J call TRBJ1-1, with D perhaps matching TRBD1 (6 bases). Trimming pared 7 bases from V and 4 bases from J, leaving 13 bases between. The CDR3 spans 12 residues. Looked up from germline, CDR1 is SQVTM and CDR2 is ANQGSEA. The CDR3 nucleotides read TGCAGCGCTCGAAGGGGGGGCACTGAAGCTTTCTTT. Amino acid sequence: CSARRGGTEAFF.

The chain is built from TRBV12-5 and TRBJ2-1; possible D gene TRBD2, 6 bases. The CDR3 length is 14 residues. Looked up from germline, CDR1 is LGHNT and CDR2 is FRNRAP. The germline V and J ends were trimmed by 6 bases and 4 bases, with 13 bases remaining between them. In DNA, the CDR3 is TGTGCTAGTGGCCCCGGGACTCAATACAATGAGCAGTTCTTC. The encoded protein is CASGPGTQYNEQFF.

The chain links TRBV7-9 to TRBJ2-5, with 9 bases matching TRBD2. Germline assignment: CDR1 SEHNR and CDR2 FQNEAQ (reference sequence). The CDR3 is made up of 15 amino acids. V trimming: 2 bases; J trimming: 1 base; junction bases outside the gene matches: 2. The CDR3 nucleotides are TGTGCCAGCAGCTTACTAGCGGGGATCCAAGAGACCCAGTACTTC. This encodes CASSLLAGIQETQYF.

The gene calls are TRBV28 and TRBJ1-2, with 7 nucleotides matching TRBD1. Germline V gene data show CDR1 as MDHEN and CDR2 as SYDVKM. CDR3 size: 17 residues. V trimming: 2 bases; J trimming: 0 bases; junction bases outside the gene matches: 9. The CDR3: CASSLGPGQQANYGYTF. The DNA of the CDR3 is TGTGCCAGCAGTTTAGGGCCGGGACAGCAAGCTAACTATGGCTACACCTTC.

The chain uses TRBV2 and TRBJ2-5; possible D gene TRBD1, 6 bases. Between the trimmed V and J ends, which lost 9 bases and 4 bases, there was a span of 12 bases. The germline V gene has CDR1 SNHLY and CDR2 FYNNEI. The length of the CDR3 is 12 residues. CDR3 region: CASLGGGETQYF. DNA for the CDR3: TGTGCCAGTCTAGGGGGTGGAGAGACCCAGTACTTC.

In this sample, this clone turned up once. The chain recombines TRBV5-5 with TRBJ1-3, with unresolved D. V was pared by 7 bases and J by 4 bases, with 15 bases between. Germline assignment: CDR1 SGHKS and CDR2 YYEKEE (reference sequence). CDR3 length equals 14 residues. CDR3 in amino acids: CASERDWGGNTIYF. The CDR3 DNA reads TGTGCCAGCGAGAGGGATTGGGGAGGAAACACCATATATTTT.

The rearrangement joins TRBV4-1 to TRBJ2-5; TRBD2 agrees at 11 bases. This CDR3 comprises 15 residues. Per germline, CDR1 MGHRA and CDR2 YSYEKL. J was trimmed by 1 base and V by 4 bases; bases with no gene match: 2. CDR3 sequence reads: CASSRLAGTQETQYF. The DNA of the CDR3 is TGCGCCAGCAGCCGACTAGCGGGGACCCAAGAGACCCAGTACTTC.

The gene calls are TRBV29-1 and TRBJ1-2; no definite D call. Germline CDR1 and CDR2: SQVTM and ANQGSEA. CDR3 length: 12 amino acids. V was clipped by 1 base and J by 7 bases, with 10 bases between them. DNA of the CDR3: TGCAGCGTTGAAGGGTCCCACAGTGGCTACACCTTC. Translated, it gives CSVEGSHSGYTF. Complete variable domain (other parts from reference TRBV29-1 and TRBJ1-2): SAVISQKPSRDICQRGTSLTIQCQVDSQVTMMFWYRQQPGQSLTLIATANQGSEATYESGFVIDKFPISRPNLTFSTLTVSNMSPEDSSIYLCSVEGSHSGYTFGSGTRLTVV.

This chain links TRBV5-1 with TRBJ1-3, with 11 bases fitting TRBD1. The CDR3 runs 16 residues. The V gene's germline CDR1 is SGHRS and CDR2 YFSETQ. V lost 4 bases and J lost 0; bases outside the gene matches: 3. The CDR3 loop reads CASSGTGGTSGNTIYF. CDR3 nucleotide sequence: TGCGCCAGCAGCGGGACAGGGGGGACCTCTGGAAACACCATATATTTT.

The genes are TRBV24-1 and TRBJ2-5; a possible D gene is TRBD1 (6 bases). Trimming stripped 10 bases from V and 4 bases from J, with 9 bases between. Germline CDR1 reads KGHDR; CDR2 reads SFDVKD. The CDR3 length is 11 residues. In DNA, the CDR3 is TGTGCCACGGGGGCGGGAGAGACCCAGTACTTC. It specifies CATGAGETQYF.

The J gene is TRBJ2-5, the V gene TRBV30; D remains ambiguous. The V gene lost 0 bases and the J gene lost 5 bases, with 4 bases spanning the gap. CDR3 size: 11 residues. From germline, CDR1 is GTSNPN and CDR2 SVGIG (reference sequence). CDR3: CAWSVSETQYF. The CDR3 DNA follows: TGTGCCTGGAGTGTTTCTGAGACCCAGTACTTC.

This clone was picked up a small number of times. The V call is TRBV19, the J call TRBJ1-1; TRBD1 matches at 8 bases. The V gene's germline CDR1 is LNHDA and CDR2 SQIVND (reference sequence). V shed 7 bases, J shed 3 bases, and the junction held 4 bases outside the gene matches. This CDR3 has 13 amino acids. CDR3 in amino acids: CASIKTGDTEAFF. In DNA, the CDR3 is TGTGCCAGTATAAAGACAGGGGACACTGAAGCTTTCTTT.

The chain has TRBV6-2 or TRBV6-3 and TRBJ2-3; TRBD2 matches 10 bases. CDR1 and CDR2 from the germline V gene are MNHEY and SVGEGT. Trimming cost V 0 bases and J 6 bases; bases outside gene matches: 6. This CDR3 contains 16 residues. CDR3 DNA: TGTGCCAGCAGTTACTCGAGCGGGGGGGCCGCTGATACGCAGTATTTT. It yields the protein CASSYSSGGAADTQYF.

The CDR3 is CATSPPRGEQYF. CDR3 in DNA: TGTGCCACCAGCCCCCCCCGGGGTGAGCAGTATTTT. V usage is TRBV15 and J usage is TRBJ2-3, with TRBD2 as a possible D gene (5 bases). With 5 bases removed from V and 11 bases from J, the gap between germline ends came to 14 bases. Per the germline V gene, CDR1 is LNHNV and CDR2 is YYDKDF (reference sequence). The CDR3 consists of 12 residues.

The V call is TRBV11-2, the J call TRBJ2-3, with TRBD2 matching over 9 bases. The CDR3 sequence is 16 residues long. V dropped 3 bases and J dropped 3; count of bases not matched to a gene: 7. Germline V gene lookup returns CDR1 SGHAT and CDR2 FQNNGV. For the CDR3, the DNA is TGTGCCAGCAGCTTTAGGGGGCTAGCGGGGACAGATACGCAGTATTTT. Translating gives CASSFRGLAGTDTQYF.

The genes are TRBV2 and TRBJ2-5, with D perhaps matching TRBD1 (6 bases). From germline, CDR1 is SNHLY and CDR2 FYNNEI. V was clipped by 8 bases and J by 3 bases, with 10 bases between them. This CDR3 has 12 amino acids. CDR3 residues: CASQGRKETQYF. DNA for the CDR3: TGTGCCAGCCAGGGGCGGAAAGAGACCCAGTACTTC.

The chain couples TRBV4-3 to TRBJ2-1; TRBD1 matches at 8 bases. This CDR3 spans 11 amino acids. Germline lookup yields CDR1 LGHNA and CDR2 YSLEER. Trimming took 5 bases from V and 10 from J; bases not matched to a gene: 1. The CDR3: CASSDRGEQFF. The DNA for the CDR3 is TGCGCCAGCAGCGACAGGGGAGAGCAGTTCTTC.

This clone came up once. The chain couples TRBV7-9 to TRBJ2-5; D gene ambiguous. The CDR3 is 14 amino acids. Looked up from germline, CDR1 is SEHNR and CDR2 is FQNEAQ (reference sequence). Trimming left V 1 base short and J 0 bases short, with 6 bases between. This CDR3 reads CASSLVSNQETQYF. The CDR3 DNA is TGTGCCAGCAGCTTAGTATCTAACCAAGAGACCCAGTACTTC.

The table lists this clone with a count of one. The rearrangement uses TRBV12-5 and TRBJ2-1; no firm D call. This CDR3 spans 13 amino acids. Trimming took off 1 base at V and 5 bases at J, with 6 bases between the two ends. CDR1 and CDR2 (germline): LGHNT, FRNRAP. CDR3 in DNA: TGTGCTAGTGGTTTGGCCTCAGACAATGAGCAGTTCTTC. Protein product: CASGLASDNEQFF.

This clone has only one observation. The rearrangement uses TRBV6-6 and TRBJ1-2; TRBD1 might be the D (5 bases). From germline, CDR1 is MNHNY and CDR2 SVGAGI (reference sequence). Trimming cost V 3 bases and J 4 bases, with 12 bases left between them. This CDR3 has 14 amino acids. The CDR3 DNA follows: TGTGCCAGCAGTTATCAGGGTGAAGGCTATGGCTACACCTTC. Amino acid sequence: CASSYQGEGYGYTF.

The V call is TRBV29-1, the J call TRBJ1-2; D gene ambiguous. The CDR3 sequence is 14 residues long. Germline V gene sequence: CDR1 SQVTM, CDR2 ANQGSEA. The V gene lost 7 bases and the J gene lost 0 bases, with 15 bases spanning the gap. CDR3 nucleotides: TGCAGCGCCTCGGCGGGCAGTACTAACTATGGCTACACCTTC. This codes for CSASAGSTNYGYTF.

The V gene is TRBV3-1 (or the pseudogene TRBV3-2), the J gene TRBJ2-1; TRBD2 aligns across 10 bases. The CDR3 runs 17 residues. Germline trimming cut 4 bases from V and 2 bases from J; bases unmatched to any gene: 8. CDR1 LGHDT and CDR2 YNNKEL come from the germline V gene (reference sequence). CDR3 amino acids: CASSPTPLAGPYNEQFF. CDR3 in DNA: TGTGCCAGCAGCCCCACCCCACTAGCGGGGCCCTACAATGAGCAGTTCTTC.

The chain carries TRBV19 and TRBJ2-5, with TRBD2 identical over 9 bases. V dropped 0 bases and J dropped 5; count of bases not matched to a gene: 10. The CDR3 covers 17 residues. The germline CDR1 and CDR2 sequences are LNHDA and SQIVND (reference sequence). The CDR3 DNA reads as TGTGCCAGTAGTATAGATGGGCAAGCGGGGGGCCGGGAGACCCAGTACTTC. Translation gives CASSIDGQAGGRETQYF.

The chain has TRBV30 and TRBJ1-1; TRBD1 matches at 7 bases. This CDR3 has 13 amino acids. Per the germline V gene, CDR1 is GTSNPN and CDR2 is SVGIG (reference sequence). The J segment lost 5 bases and the V segment lost 2 bases, leaving 5 bases of the junction unmatched. The CDR3 sequence: CAWSTQGGTEAFF. CDR3 DNA: TGTGCCTGGAGTACTCAGGGGGGTACTGAAGCTTTCTTT. Looking up the rest from reference TRBV30 and TRBJ1-1 gives the full variable domain: SQTIHQWPATLVQPVGSPLSLECTVEGTSNPNLYWYRQAAGRGLQLLFYSVGIGQISSEVPQNLSASRPQDRQFILSSKKLLLSDSGFYLCAWSTQGGTEAFFGQGTRLTVV.

This clone has just a few counts. The chain joins TRBV19 to TRBJ2-7; D possibly corresponds to TRBD2 (5 bases). V shed 1 base and J shed 4 bases, with 8 bases lying between them. The CDR3 loop spans 13 amino acids. Germline V gives CDR1 LNHDA, CDR2 SQIVND (reference sequence). The CDR3, as DNA: TGTGCCAGTAGTATAGCTGGCGGGTACGAGCAGTACTTC. It codes for CASSIAGGYEQYF.

The chain joins TRBV7-6 to TRBJ2-7, with 10 bases fitting TRBD1. CDR3 size: 15 residues. The germline V gene has CDR1 SGHVS and CDR2 FNYEAQ. V dropped 1 base and J dropped 4; count of bases not matched to a gene: 4. The CDR3 here is CASSLEGTGDYEQYV. In DNA form, the CDR3 reads TGTGCCAGCAGCTTAGAGGGGACAGGGGATTACGAGCAGTACGTC.

J is TRBJ1-1 and V is TRBV7-9, with 8 bases fitting TRBD1. V lost 4 bases, J lost 3 bases, and 10 bases stayed unmatched. CDR3 length equals 16 residues. Germline V gene sequence: CDR1 SEHNR, CDR2 FQNEAQ (reference sequence). The CDR3 DNA reads as TGTGCCAGCAGCTCCCGTAGGACAGGGCTCGACACTGAAGCTTTCTTT. Protein: CASSSRRTGLDTEAFF. The full variable domain, completed using reference TRBV7-9 and TRBJ1-1, is DTGVSQNPRHKITKRGQNVTFRCDPISEHNRLYWYRQTLGQGPEFLTYFQNEAQLEKSRLLSDRFSAERPKGSFSTLEIQRTEQGDSAMYLCASSSRRTGLDTEAFFGQGTRLTVV.

The chain couples TRBV5-8 to TRBJ2-3; 9 nucleotides match TRBD2. The V and J ends lost 5 bases and 2 bases, in that order; junction bases with no gene match: 6. The CDR3 has 15 amino acids. Germline loops: CDR1 SGHTS, CDR2 YDEGEE. CDR3 protein: CASRLSGGITDTQYF. CDR3 DNA: TGTGCCAGCAGGTTAAGCGGGGGGATCACAGATACGCAGTATTTT.

This clone appeared a few times. The chain is built from TRBV6-5 and TRBJ1-3; D uncertain. CDR3 length: 11 residues. Germline V lookup: CDR1 MNHEY, CDR2 SVGAGI. The ends were cut back, 6 bases at V and 4 bases at J, with 4 bases in the middle. The CDR3 DNA sequence: TGTGCCAGCAGGACAGGAAACACCATATATTTT. Its protein product is CASRTGNTIYF.